The 4 T cell receptor beta chains reported below all come from one sample, sequenced in a study of blood T cell repertoires in COVID-19 (dated by TCRdb to between 2020 and 2021). The library was produced with the immunoSEQ multiplex PCR assay. The table comes from immuneACCESS by way of TCRdb, which keeps in-frame sequences with V and J called. Part of the clones is missing from these tables; in studies checked, under half for an unresolved V gene and the rest for unknown reasons. Across this sample there are about 250,000 clones, with 70% to 90% seen only once. The ten largest clones capture around 6.5% of the sample. What was sequenced was peripheral blood. The receptors here all came from a woman aged 25-40 years with COVID-19, enrolled during active disease.

The rearrangement joins TRBV19 to TRBJ1-4; possibly TRBD1 for D (5 bases). Germline loops: CDR1 LNHDA, CDR2 SQIVND (reference sequence). The CDR3 sequence is 15 residues long. Trimming took off 4 bases at V and 8 bases at J, with 17 bases between the two ends. The CDR3 loop is CASSTHGEGNEKLFF. The CDR3 coding sequence is TGTGCCAGTAGTACCCACGGGGAGGGGAACGAAAAACTGTTTTTT.

The chain links TRBV18 to TRBJ1-5; TRBD1 matches 7 bases. J lost 5 bases, V lost 3 bases, and 10 bases had no gene match. Germline loops: CDR1 KGHSH, CDR2 LQKENI. The CDR3 has 16 amino acids. CDR3 sequence reads: CASSPIRDSLHQPQHF. The CDR3 nucleotides are TGTGCCAGCTCACCGATAAGGGACAGCCTCCATCAGCCCCAGCATTTT.

The CDR3 loop reads CASTRTSGSKTQYF. For the CDR3, the DNA is TGTGCCAGCACTAGGACTAGCGGGAGTAAGACCCAGTACTTC. V usage is TRBV2 and J usage is TRBJ2-5; 13 positions agree with TRBD2. V lost 7 bases to trimming and J lost 6 bases; unmatched junction nucleotides: 5. The CDR3 length is 14 residues. The germline V gene encodes CDR1 SNHLY and CDR2 FYNNEI.

The V and J genes are TRBV18 and TRBJ2-5, with D possibly being TRBD2 (7 bases). Germline assignment: CDR1 KGHSH and CDR2 LQKENI. V was trimmed by 0 bases and J by 4 bases, leaving 15 bases between them. The CDR3 totals 16 residues. CDR3 sequence (DNA): TGTGCCAGCTCACCACCGCTGGCGGGGGCGGGAGAGACCCAGTACTTC. It is translated as CASSPPLAGAGETQYF.